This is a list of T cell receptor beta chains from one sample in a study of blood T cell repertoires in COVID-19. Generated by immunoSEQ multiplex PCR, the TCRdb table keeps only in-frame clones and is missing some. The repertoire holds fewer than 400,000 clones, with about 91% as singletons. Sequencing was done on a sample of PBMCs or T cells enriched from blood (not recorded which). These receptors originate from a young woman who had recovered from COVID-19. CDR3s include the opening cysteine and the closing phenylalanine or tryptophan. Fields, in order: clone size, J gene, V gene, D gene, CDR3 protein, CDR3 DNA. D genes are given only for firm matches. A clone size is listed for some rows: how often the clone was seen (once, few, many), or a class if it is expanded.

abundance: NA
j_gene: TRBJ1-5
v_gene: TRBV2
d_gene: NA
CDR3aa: CASTREGMGNQPQHF
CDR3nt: TGTGCCAGTACCAGGGAGGGGATGGGCAATCAGCCCCAGCATTTT

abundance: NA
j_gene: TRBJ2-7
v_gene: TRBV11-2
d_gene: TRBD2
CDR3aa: CASSFPAGGVFYEQYF
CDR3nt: TGTGCCAGCAGCTTCCCAGCGGGAGGGGTATTCTACGAGCAGTACTTC

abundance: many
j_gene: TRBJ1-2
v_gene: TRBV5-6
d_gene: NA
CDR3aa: CASSLEAGSSYTF
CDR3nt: TGTGCCAGCAGCTTGGAGGCAGGGTCTAGCTACACCTTC

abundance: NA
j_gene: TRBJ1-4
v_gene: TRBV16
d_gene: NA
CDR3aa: CASSPSAIGSFEKLFF
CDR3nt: TGTGCCAGCAGCCCTTCCGCGATTGGTAGCTTTGAAAAACTGTTTTTT

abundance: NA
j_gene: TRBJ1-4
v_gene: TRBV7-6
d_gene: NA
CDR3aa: CASSFRTDEKLFF
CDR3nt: TGTGCCAGCAGCTTCCGGACAGATGAAAAACTGTTTTTT

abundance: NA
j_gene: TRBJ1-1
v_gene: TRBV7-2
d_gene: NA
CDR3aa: CASSFSFGGFVITEAFF
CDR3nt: TGTGCCAGCAGCTTCTCATTTGGGGGCTTCGTGATTACTGAAGCTTTCTTT

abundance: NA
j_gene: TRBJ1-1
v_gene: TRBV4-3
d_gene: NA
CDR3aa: CASSQTGDTEAFF
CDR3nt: TGCGCCAGCAGCCAAACAGGAGACACTGAAGCTTTCTTT

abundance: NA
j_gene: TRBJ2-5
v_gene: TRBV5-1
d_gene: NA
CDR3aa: CASSLVMTSQETQYF
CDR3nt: TGCGCCAGCAGCTTGGTTATGACTAGCCAAGAGACCCAGTACTTC

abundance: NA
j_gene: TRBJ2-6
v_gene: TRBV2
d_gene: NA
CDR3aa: CASSEGAYPGANVLTF
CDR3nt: TGTGCCAGCAGTGAAGGGGCTTATCCCGGGGCCAACGTCCTGACTTTC

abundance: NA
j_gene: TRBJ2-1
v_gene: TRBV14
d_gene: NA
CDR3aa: CASSPLGRTTYNEQFF
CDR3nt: TGTGCCAGCAGCCCCCTCGGGAGAACCACCTACAATGAGCAGTTCTTC

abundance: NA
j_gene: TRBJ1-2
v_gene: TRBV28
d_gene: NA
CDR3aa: CASSGIWDIRHGYTF
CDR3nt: TGTGCCAGCTCCGGGATTTGGGACATCAGGCATGGCTACACCTTC

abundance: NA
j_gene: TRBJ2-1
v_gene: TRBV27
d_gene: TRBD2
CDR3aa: CASSLRFSRREGPVVNEQFF
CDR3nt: TGTGCCAGCAGTTTAAGGTTTTCAAGGCGGGAGGGCCCAGTTGTCAATGAGCAGTTCTTC

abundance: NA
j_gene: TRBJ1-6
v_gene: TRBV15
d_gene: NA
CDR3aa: CATSREGVGNSPLHF
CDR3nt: TGTGCCACCAGCAGAGAAGGGGTCGGTAATTCACCCCTCCACTTT

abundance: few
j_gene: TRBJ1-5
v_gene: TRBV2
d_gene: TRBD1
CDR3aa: CASSDSGGHQPQHF
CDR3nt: TGTGCCAGCAGTGATTCAGGGGGGCATCAGCCCCAGCATTTT

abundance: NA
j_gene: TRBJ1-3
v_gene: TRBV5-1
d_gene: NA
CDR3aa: CASSLDPSLSGNTIYF
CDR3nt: TGCGCCAGCAGCTTGGATCCGTCCCTCTCTGGAAACACCATATATTTT

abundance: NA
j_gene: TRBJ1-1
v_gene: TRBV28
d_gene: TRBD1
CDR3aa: CASSLLSQGGQLF
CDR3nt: TGTGCCAGCAGTTTATTATCACAGGGGGGCCAGCTCTTT

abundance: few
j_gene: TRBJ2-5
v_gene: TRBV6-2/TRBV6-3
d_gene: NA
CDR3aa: CASSLEETQYF
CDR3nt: TGTGCCAGCAGCCTCGAAGAGACCCAGTACTTC

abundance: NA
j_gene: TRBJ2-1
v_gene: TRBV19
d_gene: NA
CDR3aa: CASSIRGSYNEQFF
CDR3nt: TGTGCCAGTAGTATCCGGGGTTCCTACAATGAGCAGTTCTTC

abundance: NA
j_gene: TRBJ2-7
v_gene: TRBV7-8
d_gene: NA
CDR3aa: CASSPTRKTTYEQYF
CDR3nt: TGTGCCAGCAGTCCCACACGGAAGACTACCTACGAGCAGTACTTC

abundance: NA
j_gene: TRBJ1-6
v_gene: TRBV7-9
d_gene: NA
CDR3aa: CASSFRQAGSPLHF
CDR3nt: TGTGCCAGCAGCTTTAGACAGGCAGGATCACCCCTCCACTTT

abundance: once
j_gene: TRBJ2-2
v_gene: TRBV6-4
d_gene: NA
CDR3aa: CASSDSTVNTGELFF
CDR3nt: TGTGCCAGCAGTGACTCGACAGTGAACACCGGGGAGCTGTTTTTT

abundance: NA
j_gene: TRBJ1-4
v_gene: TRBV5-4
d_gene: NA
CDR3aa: CASSTATNEKLFF
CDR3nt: TGTGCCAGTAGCACGGCAACTAATGAAAAACTGTTTTTT

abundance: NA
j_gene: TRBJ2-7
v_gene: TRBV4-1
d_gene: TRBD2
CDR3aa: CASSQDGLADNYEQYF
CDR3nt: TGCGCCAGCAGCCAAGATGGGCTAGCGGACAACTACGAGCAGTACTTC

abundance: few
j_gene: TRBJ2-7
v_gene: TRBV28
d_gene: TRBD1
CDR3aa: CASSLPGTGVGYEQYF
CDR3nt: TGTGCCAGCAGTTTGCCCGGGACAGGGGTGGGGTACGAGCAGTACTTC

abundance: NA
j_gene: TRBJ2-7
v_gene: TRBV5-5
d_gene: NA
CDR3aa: CASSFRSALDYEQYF
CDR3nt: TGTGCCAGCAGCTTTCGGTCTGCGCTTGACTACGAGCAGTACTTC

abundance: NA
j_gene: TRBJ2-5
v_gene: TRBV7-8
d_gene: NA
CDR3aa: CASSYQEGETQYF
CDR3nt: TGTGCCAGCAGCTACCAGGAGGGGGAGACCCAGTACTTC

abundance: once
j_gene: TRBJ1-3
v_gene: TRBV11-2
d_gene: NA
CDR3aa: CASSFSGLGNTIYF
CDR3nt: TGTGCCAGCAGCTTTTCGGGGTTGGGAAACACCATATATTTT

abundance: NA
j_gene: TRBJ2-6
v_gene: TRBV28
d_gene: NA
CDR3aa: CASSLFAGAGANVLTF
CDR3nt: TGTGCCAGCAGTTTATTCGCAGGGGCCGGGGCCAACGTCCTGACTTTC

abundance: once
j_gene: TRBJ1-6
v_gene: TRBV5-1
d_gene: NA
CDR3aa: CASSLVAGGPNSPLHF
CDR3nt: TGCGCCAGCAGCTTGGTCGCAGGCGGGCCGAATTCACCCCTCCACTTT